This T cell receptor beta chain was retrieved from a study of shared clonotypes between healthy human individuals. The wider study: The people who gave samples were two women and a few men aged 18 to 49.

Adult Caucasians living in Nashville, Tennessee made up all of the donors. V shed 3 bases and J shed 0 bases, with 11 bases lying between them. This CDR3 is 16 amino acids long. Per germline, CDR1 SGHAT and CDR2 FQNNGV. At the deep level, the assay was run. Assay: immunoSEQ multiplex PCR; the TCRdb copy retains only in-frame clones and omits some. The table lists 450,000 to 650,000 clones, roughly 79% of them singletons. The chain carries TRBV11-2 and TRBJ2-2; D gene ambiguous. Specimen: PBMCs. This TCR came from a woman in her forties in good health. Some clones in this sample may be carry-over from other donors' samples. In DNA form, the CDR3 reads TGTGCCAGCAGCTTTACTCGCCACCCGAACACCGGGGAGCTGTTTTTT. Translation gives CASSFTRHPNTGELFF. Full variable domain (missing parts from reference TRBV11-2 and TRBJ2-2): EAGVAQSPRYKIIEKRQSVAFWCNPISGHATLYWYQQILGQGPKLLIQFQNNGVVDDSQLPKDRFSAERLKGVDSTLKIQPAKLEDSAVYLCASSFTRHPNTGELFFGEGSRLTVL.